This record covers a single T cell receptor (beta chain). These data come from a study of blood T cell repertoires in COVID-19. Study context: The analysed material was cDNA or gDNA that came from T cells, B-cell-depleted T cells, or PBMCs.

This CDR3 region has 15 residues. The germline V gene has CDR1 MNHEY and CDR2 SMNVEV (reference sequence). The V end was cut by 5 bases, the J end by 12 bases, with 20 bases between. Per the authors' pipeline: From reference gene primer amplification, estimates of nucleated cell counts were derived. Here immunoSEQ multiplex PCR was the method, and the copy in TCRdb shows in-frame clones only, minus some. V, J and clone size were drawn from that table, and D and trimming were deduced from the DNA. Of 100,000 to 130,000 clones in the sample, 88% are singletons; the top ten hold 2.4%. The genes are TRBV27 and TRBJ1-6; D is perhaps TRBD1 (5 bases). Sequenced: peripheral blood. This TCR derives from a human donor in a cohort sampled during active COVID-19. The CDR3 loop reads CASSPLRQSPGPLHF. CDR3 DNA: TGTGCCAGCAGTCCCCTCCGACAGAGCCCCGGACCCCTCCACTTT.